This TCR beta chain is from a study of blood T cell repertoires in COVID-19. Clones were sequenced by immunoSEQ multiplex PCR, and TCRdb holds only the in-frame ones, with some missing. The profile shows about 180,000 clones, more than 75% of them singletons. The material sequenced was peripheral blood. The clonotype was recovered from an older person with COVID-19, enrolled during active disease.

DNA of the CDR3: TGTGCCAGCAGTTACGCGGGGGTTAGAGAGACCCAGTACTTC. It encodes CASSYAGVRETQYF. This chain links TRBV6-2 or TRBV6-3 with TRBJ2-5; TRBD2 agrees at 7 bases. CDR3 size: 14 residues. Germline V gene sequence: CDR1 MNHEY, CDR2 SVGEGT. The ends lost 2 bases at V and 4 bases at J; junction bases unmatched: 4.